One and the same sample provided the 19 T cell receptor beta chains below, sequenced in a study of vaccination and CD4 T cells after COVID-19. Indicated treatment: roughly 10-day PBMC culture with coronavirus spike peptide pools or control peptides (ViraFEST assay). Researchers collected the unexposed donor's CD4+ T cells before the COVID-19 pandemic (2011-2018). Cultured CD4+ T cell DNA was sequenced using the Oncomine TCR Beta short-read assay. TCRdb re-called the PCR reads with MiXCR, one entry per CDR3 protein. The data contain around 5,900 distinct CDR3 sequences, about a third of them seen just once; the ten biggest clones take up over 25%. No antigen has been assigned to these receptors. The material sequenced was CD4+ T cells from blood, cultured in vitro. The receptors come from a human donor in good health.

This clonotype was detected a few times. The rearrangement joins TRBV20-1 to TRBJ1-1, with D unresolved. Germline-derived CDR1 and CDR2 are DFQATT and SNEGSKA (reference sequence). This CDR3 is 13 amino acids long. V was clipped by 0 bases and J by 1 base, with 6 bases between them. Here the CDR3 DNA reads TGCAGTGCTAGAGATGGGAGGAACACTGAAGCTTTCTTT. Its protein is CSARDGRNTEAFF.

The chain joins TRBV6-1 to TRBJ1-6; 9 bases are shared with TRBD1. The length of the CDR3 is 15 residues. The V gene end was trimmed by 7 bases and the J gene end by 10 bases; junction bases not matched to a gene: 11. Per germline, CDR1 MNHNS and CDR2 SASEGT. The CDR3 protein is CASTLLGQGGSPLHF. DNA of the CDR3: TGTGCCAGCACCCTCTTGGGACAGGGAGGGTCACCCCTCCACTTT.

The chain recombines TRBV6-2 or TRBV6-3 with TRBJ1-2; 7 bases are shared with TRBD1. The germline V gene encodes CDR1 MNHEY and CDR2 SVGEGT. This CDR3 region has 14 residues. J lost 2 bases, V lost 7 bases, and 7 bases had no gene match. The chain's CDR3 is CASKQTGWNYGYTF. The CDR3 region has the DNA TGTGCCAGCAAACAGACAGGGTGGAACTATGGCTACACCTTC.

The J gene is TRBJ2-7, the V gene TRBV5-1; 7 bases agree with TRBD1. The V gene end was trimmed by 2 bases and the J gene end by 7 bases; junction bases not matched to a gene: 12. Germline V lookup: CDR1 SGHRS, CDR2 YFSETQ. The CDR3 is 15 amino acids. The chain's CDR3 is CASSFSGQDGVEQYF. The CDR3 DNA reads TGCGCCAGCAGCTTCAGTGGACAGGACGGAGTAGAGCAGTACTTC.

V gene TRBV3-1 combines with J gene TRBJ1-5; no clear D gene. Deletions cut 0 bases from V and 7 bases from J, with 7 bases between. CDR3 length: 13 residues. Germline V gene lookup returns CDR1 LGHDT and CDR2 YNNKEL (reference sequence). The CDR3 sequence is CASSQDRGQPQHF. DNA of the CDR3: TGTGCCAGCAGCCAAGATCGCGGACAGCCCCAGCATTTT.

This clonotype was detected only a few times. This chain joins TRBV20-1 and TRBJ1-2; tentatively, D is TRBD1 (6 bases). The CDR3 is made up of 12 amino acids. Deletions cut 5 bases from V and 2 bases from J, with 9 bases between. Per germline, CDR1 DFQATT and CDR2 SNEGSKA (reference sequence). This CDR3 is CSAFDRNYGYTF. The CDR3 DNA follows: TGCAGTGCTTTCGACAGGAACTATGGCTACACCTTC.

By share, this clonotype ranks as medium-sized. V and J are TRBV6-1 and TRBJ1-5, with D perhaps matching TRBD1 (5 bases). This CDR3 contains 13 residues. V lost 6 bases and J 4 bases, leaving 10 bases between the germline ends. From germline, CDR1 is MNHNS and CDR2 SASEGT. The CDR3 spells CASRRQNNQPQHF. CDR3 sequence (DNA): TGTGCCAGCAGACGACAGAATAATCAGCCCCAGCATTTT.

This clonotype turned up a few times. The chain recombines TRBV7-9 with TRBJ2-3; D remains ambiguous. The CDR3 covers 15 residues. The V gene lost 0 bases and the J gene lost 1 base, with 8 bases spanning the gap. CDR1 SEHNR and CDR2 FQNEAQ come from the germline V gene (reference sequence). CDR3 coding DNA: TGTGCCAGCAGCTTAGCGGGGTCGGGCACAGATACGCAGTATTTT. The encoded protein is CASSLAGSGTDTQYF. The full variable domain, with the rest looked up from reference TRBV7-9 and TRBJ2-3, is DTGVSQNPRHKITKRGQNVTFRCDPISEHNRLYWYRQTLGQGPEFLTYFQNEAQLEKSRLLSDRFSAERPKGSFSTLEIQRTEQGDSAMYLCASSLAGSGTDTQYFGPGTRLTVL.

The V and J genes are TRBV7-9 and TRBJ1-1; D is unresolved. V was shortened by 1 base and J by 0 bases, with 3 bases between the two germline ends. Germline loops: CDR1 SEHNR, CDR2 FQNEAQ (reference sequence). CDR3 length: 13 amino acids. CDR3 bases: TGTGCCAGCAGCTTAGTTGTGAACACTGAAGCTTTCTTT. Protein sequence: CASSLVVNTEAFF. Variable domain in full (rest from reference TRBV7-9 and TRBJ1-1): DTGVSQNPRHKITKRGQNVTFRCDPISEHNRLYWYRQTLGQGPEFLTYFQNEAQLEKSRLLSDRFSAERPKGSFSTLEIQRTEQGDSAMYLCASSLVVNTEAFFGQGTRLTVV.

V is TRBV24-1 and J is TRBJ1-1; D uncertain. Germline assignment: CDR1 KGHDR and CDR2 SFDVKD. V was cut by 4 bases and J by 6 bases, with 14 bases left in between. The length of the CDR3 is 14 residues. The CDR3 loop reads CATSEPQVKAEAFF. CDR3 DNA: TGTGCCACCAGTGAGCCCCAGGTTAAGGCTGAAGCTTTCTTT.

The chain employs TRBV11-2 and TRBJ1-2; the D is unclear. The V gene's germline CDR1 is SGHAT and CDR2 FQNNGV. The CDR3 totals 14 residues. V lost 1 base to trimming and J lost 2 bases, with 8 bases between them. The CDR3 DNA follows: TGTGCCAGCAGCTTAGTTGTCGGAAACTATGGCTACACCTTC. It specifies CASSLVVGNYGYTF.

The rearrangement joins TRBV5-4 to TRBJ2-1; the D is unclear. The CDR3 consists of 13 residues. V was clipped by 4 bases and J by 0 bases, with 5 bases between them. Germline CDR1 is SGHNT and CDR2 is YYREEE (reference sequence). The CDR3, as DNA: TGTGCCAGCAGCGAGGCCTCCTACAATGAGCAGTTCTTC. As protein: CASSEASYNEQFF.

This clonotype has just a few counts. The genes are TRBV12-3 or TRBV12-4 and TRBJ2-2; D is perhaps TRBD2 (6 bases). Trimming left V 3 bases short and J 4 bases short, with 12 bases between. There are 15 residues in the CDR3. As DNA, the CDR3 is TGTGCCAGCAGTTTTCGGGGGTCGGGCACCGGGGAGCTGTTTTTT. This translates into CASSFRGSGTGELFF.

In DNA, the CDR3 is TGCGCCAGCACTCGGTCCTTAACAGAGAACACTGAAGCTTTCTTT. Translating gives CASTRSLTENTEAFF. The chain couples TRBV10-1 to TRBJ1-1; no firm D call. CDR3 length: 15 amino acids. Germline values: CDR1 WNHNN, CDR2 SYGVQD (reference sequence). With 7 bases removed from V and 1 base from J, the gap between germline ends came to 16 bases.

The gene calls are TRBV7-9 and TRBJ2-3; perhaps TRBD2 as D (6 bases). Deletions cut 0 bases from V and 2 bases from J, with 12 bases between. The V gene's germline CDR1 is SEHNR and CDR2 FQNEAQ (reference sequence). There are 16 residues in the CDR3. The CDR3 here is CASSLAEGGNTDTQYF. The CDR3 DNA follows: TGTGCCAGCAGCTTAGCGGAAGGCGGGAACACAGATACGCAGTATTTT.

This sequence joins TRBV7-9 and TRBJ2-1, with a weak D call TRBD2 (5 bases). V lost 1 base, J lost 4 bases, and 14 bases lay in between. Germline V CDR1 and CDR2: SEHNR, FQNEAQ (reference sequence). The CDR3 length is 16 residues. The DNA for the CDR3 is TGTGCCAGCAGCTTAGTAGGGCTAGCAGATTACAATGAGCAGTTCTTC. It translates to CASSLVGLADYNEQFF.

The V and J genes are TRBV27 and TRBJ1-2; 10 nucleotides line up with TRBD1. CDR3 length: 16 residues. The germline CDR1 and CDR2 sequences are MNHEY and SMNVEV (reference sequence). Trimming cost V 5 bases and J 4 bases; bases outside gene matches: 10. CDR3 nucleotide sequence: TGTGCCAGCAGTCCCCTCGGACAGGGGGGGAGCTATGGCTACACCTTC. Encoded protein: CASSPLGQGGSYGYTF.

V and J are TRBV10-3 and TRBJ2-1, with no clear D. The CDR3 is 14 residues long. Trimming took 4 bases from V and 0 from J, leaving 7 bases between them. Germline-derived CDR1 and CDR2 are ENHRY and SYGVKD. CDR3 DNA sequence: TGTGCCATCAGTGGGCAAAGCTCCTACAATGAGCAGTTCTTC. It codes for CAISGQSSYNEQFF.

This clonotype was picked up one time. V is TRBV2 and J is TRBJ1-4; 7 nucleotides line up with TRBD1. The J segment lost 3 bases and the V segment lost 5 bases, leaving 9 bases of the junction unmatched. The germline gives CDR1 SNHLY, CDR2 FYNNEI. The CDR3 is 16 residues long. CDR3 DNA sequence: TGTGCCAGCAGTCGTGGCACAGGGGTGGCTAATGAAAAACTGTTTTTT. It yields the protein CASSRGTGVANEKLFF. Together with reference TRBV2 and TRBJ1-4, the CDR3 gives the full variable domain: EPEVTQTPSHQVTQMGQEVILRCVPISNHLYFYWYRQILGQKVEFLVSFYNNEISEKSEIFDDQFSVERPDGSNFTLKIRSTKLEDSAMYFCASSRGTGVANEKLFFGSGTQLSVL.